These T cell receptor beta chains were read from a single sample in a study of graft-versus-host responses after intestinal transplantation. Some clones are missing from TCRdb's copy, which holds only in-frame ones; the method was immunoSEQ multiplex PCR. The data contain roughly 92,000 clones, 88% of them singletons. No antigens are known for them. The sample was unstimulated CD4+ T cells sorted from spleen or lymph node cells, taken before transplant. The source is a human donor who was the organ donor for an intestinal transplant. Each CDR3 is given with its conserved first and last residue. A D gene is named only where the DNA matches it firmly. The size field is filled for only some rows; it gives once, few, many or a size class.

NA TRBJ2-5 NA TRBV5-1 CASSLDQYQETQYF TGCGCCAGCAGCTTGGACCAGTACCAAGAGACCCAGTACTTC
NA TRBJ1-2 TRBD1 TRBV6-5 CASSQTGANYGYTF TGTGCCAGCAGTCAGACAGGGGCTAACTATGGCTACACCTTC
NA TRBJ2-7 TRBD2 TRBV5-4 CASSPGLAGGPRPYEQYF TGTGCCAGCAGCCCTGGACTAGCGGGGGGCCCAAGGCCCTACGAGCAGTACTTC
few TRBJ2-3 TRBD2 TRBV5-4 CASSLVSGTDTQYF TGTGCCAGCAGCTTGGTTAGCGGGACAGATACGCAGTATTTT
NA TRBJ2-7 NA TRBV6-5 CASGVVYEQYF TGTGCCAGCGGAGTCGTTTACGAGCAGTACTTC
NA TRBJ1-2 TRBD1 TRBV4-2 CASSQDQIQGIRGYTF TGTGCCAGCAGCCAAGATCAAATACAGGGGATACGGGGCTACACCTTC
NA TRBJ2-7 TRBD2 TRBV2 CATRGVDEQYF TGTGCCACCCGGGGGGTTGACGAGCAGTACTTC
few TRBJ1-6 TRBD1 TRBV4-2 CASSQDRGGSPLHF TGTGCCAGCAGCCAGGACAGGGGTGGATCACCCCTCCACTTT
NA TRBJ2-3 NA TRBV9 CASSVAGTLTDTQYF TGTGCCAGCAGCGTAGCGGGAACCCTCACAGATACGCAGTATTTT
NA TRBJ1-1 NA TRBV5-1 CASSLSRLPNTEAFF TGCGCCAGCAGCTTGTCCCGACTGCCGAACACTGAAGCTTTCTTT
NA TRBJ2-3 TRBD1 TRBV11-2 CASSHTGDQDTQYF TGTGCCAGCAGCCACACAGGGGATCAAGATACGCAGTATTTT
once TRBJ1-1 NA TRBV6-6 CASSYSGSYMNTEAFF TGTGCCAGCAGTTACTCGGGCAGTTACATGAACACTGAAGCTTTCTTT
NA TRBJ2-4 NA TRBV28 CASSLWSRRENIQYF TGTGCCAGCAGTTTATGGAGTCGGAGGGAAAACATTCAGTACTTC
NA TRBJ2-2 TRBD1 TRBV30 CAWTRDRGNVGELFF TGTGCCTGGACCCGGGACAGGGGTAATGTCGGGGAGCTGTTTTTT
NA TRBJ2-7 NA TRBV28 CASSQTIPYEQYF TGTGCCAGCAGTCAAACTATTCCCTACGAGCAGTACTTC
NA TRBJ2-3 NA TRBV29-1 CSVLSEGSQDTQYF TGCAGCGTGTTATCCGAAGGGAGTCAAGATACGCAGTATTTT
NA TRBJ1-4 NA TRBV19 CASSILGRLFF TGTGCCAGTAGTATTCTCGGGAGACTGTTTTTT
NA TRBJ1-1 NA TRBV5-1 CASSLDGANTEAFF TGCGCCAGCAGCTTGGATGGAGCCAACACTGAAGCTTTCTTT
NA TRBJ1-1 NA TRBV6-1 CASSVKSGGYTEAFF TGTGCCAGCAGTGTTAAGTCGGGGGGATACACTGAAGCTTTCTTT
NA TRBJ1-1 TRBD1 TRBV11-1 CASSQDRLNTEAFF TGTGCCAGCAGCCAGGACAGGTTGAACACTGAAGCTTTCTTT
NA TRBJ1-2 TRBD1 TRBV27 CASSLKPRTGIDYGYTF TGTGCCAGCAGTTTAAAACCCCGGACAGGGATAGACTATGGCTACACCTTC
NA TRBJ2-5 NA TRBV2 CASNGGLRETQYF TGTGCCAGCAATGGTGGGTTGAGGGAGACCCAGTACTTC
NA TRBJ2-5 NA TRBV4-2 CASSQDFLRGSETQYF TGTGCCAGCAGCCAAGATTTTCTCAGGGGCTCAGAGACCCAGTACTTC
NA TRBJ2-5 TRBD2 TRBV7-9 CASSLGPSGGPETQYF TGTGCCAGCAGCTTAGGGCCTAGCGGGGGACCGGAGACCCAGTACTTC
NA TRBJ2-1 TRBD1 TRBV7-8 CASSPRTGGFRFF TGTGCCAGCAGCCCTAGGACAGGGGGGTTTCGGTTCTTC
NA TRBJ1-5 NA TRBV27 CASSFRMTGRPQHF TGTGCCAGCAGTTTCCGAATGACAGGTCGGCCCCAGCATTTT
NA TRBJ2-7 TRBD2 TRBV7-9 CASRELAGEQYF TGTGCCAGCAGGGAACTAGCGGGCGAGCAGTACTTC
NA TRBJ2-7 TRBD2 TRBV11-2 CASSLVVAGAFYEQYF TGTGCCAGCAGCTTAGTTGTAGCGGGAGCTTTCTACGAGCAGTACTTC
NA TRBJ2-6 NA TRBV4-1 CASSQGLARSWANVLTF TGCGCCAGCAGCCAAGGACTCGCCCGATCCTGGGCCAACGTCCTGACTTTC
NA TRBJ2-3 TRBD1 TRBV5-1 CASSPDHRGTGTDTQYF TGCGCCAGCAGCCCAGACCACAGGGGAACGGGCACAGATACGCAGTATTTT
NA TRBJ1-6 NA TRBV6-5 CASSDLGRNSPLHF TGTGCCAGCAGCGATCTTGGTCGGAATTCACCCCTCCACTTT
NA TRBJ1-2 TRBD1 TRBV19 CASTVQGAQGYTF TGTGCCAGTACCGTACAGGGGGCGCAAGGCTACACCTTC
NA TRBJ2-1 NA TRBV5-4 CASSPEFHNEQFF TGTGCCAGCAGCCCTGAGTTCCACAATGAGCAGTTCTTC
few TRBJ1-2 NA TRBV2 CASSARRDYGYTF TGTGCCAGCAGTGCCCGCCGGGACTATGGCTACACCTTC
NA TRBJ2-7 TRBD1 TRBV2 CASSETGALLREQYF TGTGCCAGCAGTGAAACAGGGGCCCTACTCCGGGAGCAGTACTTC
NA TRBJ1-2 TRBD1 TRBV6-5 CASSLQGARGYTF TGTGCCAGCAGCTTACAGGGGGCGCGAGGCTACACCTTC
NA TRBJ2-7 TRBD1 TRBV4-2 CASSPHQKTGGNSYEQYF TGTGCCAGCAGCCCCCATCAGAAGACAGGGGGAAATTCCTACGAGCAGTACTTC
NA TRBJ2-5 TRBD1 TRBV2 CASSPRQGSGETQYF TGTGCCAGCAGTCCCAGACAGGGGTCCGGGGAGACCCAGTACTTC
NA TRBJ2-1 TRBD2 TRBV2 CASSVFSGSVTYNEQFF TGTGCCAGCAGTGTTTTTAGCGGGAGCGTAACCTACAATGAGCAGTTCTTC
NA TRBJ2-7 NA TRBV27 CASSLLARNPYEQYF TGTGCCAGCAGTTTATTGGCCCGCAACCCCTACGAGCAGTACTTC
NA TRBJ2-2 TRBD2 TRBV5-1 CASSLGAGTSYGELFF TGCGCCAGCAGCTTGGGCGCCGGGACTAGTTACGGGGAGCTGTTTTTT
NA TRBJ2-5 NA TRBV7-2 CASSLSTAQETQYF TGTGCCAGCAGCTTAAGTACAGCCCAAGAGACCCAGTACTTC
NA TRBJ2-1 TRBD2 TRBV5-4 CASSLSAGGGDEQFF TGTGCCAGCAGCTTGTCGGCGGGAGGAGGAGATGAGCAGTTCTTC
NA TRBJ2-1 TRBD2 TRBV9 CASSVVSSGYNEQFF TGTGCCAGCAGCGTAGTAAGTAGCGGGTACAATGAGCAGTTCTTC
NA TRBJ1-2 NA TRBV7-9 CASSWTDYGYTF TGTGCCAGCAGCTGGACAGACTATGGCTACACCTTC
few TRBJ2-5 NA TRBV5-1 CASSLAQVQETQYF TGCGCCAGCAGCTTGGCCCAGGTACAAGAGACCCAGTACTTC
few TRBJ1-6 NA TRBV6-5 CASSSQTYTGYSPLHF TGTGCCAGCAGTTCACAGACGTATACAGGTTACTCACCCCTCCACTTT
NA TRBJ1-5 NA TRBV2 CASSATGLDGHF TGTGCCAGCAGTGCCACAGGCCTCGATGGACATTTT
few TRBJ1-5 NA TRBV2 CASSDRGGGQPQHF TGTGCCAGCAGTGACCGGGGAGGGGGTCAGCCCCAGCATTTT
NA TRBJ2-3 NA TRBV27 CASARGGSSTDTQYF TGTGCCAGCGCCCGGGGTGGATCAAGCACAGATACGCAGTATTTT
NA TRBJ2-3 NA TRBV11-2 CASSLVRLRGTDTQYF TGTGCCAGCAGCTTAGTGAGGCTCCGGGGCACAGATACGCAGTATTTT
once TRBJ2-1 NA TRBV13 CASSLSYGRANNEQFF TGTGCCAGCAGCTTATCGTACGGGAGAGCTAACAATGAGCAGTTCTTC
NA TRBJ2-7 TRBD1 TRBV10-3 CAISEWDRGHEQYF TGTGCCATCAGTGAGTGGGACAGGGGGCACGAGCAGTACTTC
NA TRBJ2-7 TRBD1 TRBV20-1 CSAVPGQQF TGCAGTGCTGTACCGGGACAGCAGTTC
once TRBJ2-2 TRBD1 TRBV10-1 CASSESRDRESGELFF TGCGCCAGCAGTGAGTCCCGGGACAGGGAGAGTGGGGAGCTGTTTTTT
NA TRBJ2-5 NA TRBV19 CASRQQGTQYF TGTGCCAGTAGGCAACAGGGGACCCAGTACTTC
NA TRBJ1-1 TRBD1 TRBV19 CASSKTGLRDTEAFF TGTGCCAGTAGTAAGACAGGGCTTCGAGACACTGAAGCTTTCTTT
NA TRBJ2-1 TRBD2 TRBV2 CASRPGLAGHNEQFF TGTGCCAGCAGACCGGGACTAGCGGGCCACAATGAGCAGTTCTTC
NA TRBJ2-7 NA TRBV6-1 CASTGQTYEQYF TGTGCCAGTACTGGACAAACTTACGAGCAGTACTTC
NA TRBJ2-3 NA TRBV27 CASSGLLHGDTQYF TGTGCCAGCAGCGGGTTGCTACACGGAGATACGCAGTATTTT